The T cell receptor beta chain under discussion was sequenced for a study of response to subunit inactivated influenza vaccine. This clonotype was seen only a few times. The antigen remains undetermined. General study results and limits: The study's authors posited that every seasonal influenza vaccination enlists few new T cells.

TCRdb ran MiXCR on the RT-PCR reads and lists one entry per CDR3 protein. Of about 170,000 distinct CDR3 sequences listed, around a tenth are singletons. Trimming pared 0 bases from V and 1 base from J, leaving 8 bases between. The CDR3 is made up of 14 amino acids. Germline-derived CDR1 and CDR2 are DFQATT and SNEGSKA (reference sequence). Sequencing was performed on CD8+ T cells sorted from PBMCs, taken less than 30 months after vaccination. The sequence was collected from a man aged 50 to 69 who received an inactivated influenza vaccine. The chain has TRBV20-1 and TRBJ2-3; tentative D call: TRBD2 (5 bases). The CDR3 coding sequence is TGCAGTGCTAGAGAGGAGCGGCGCACAGATACGCAGTATTTT. This codes for CSAREERRTDTQYF.